Below are 26 T cell receptor beta chains sequenced from a single sample in a study of T-cell reconstitution after alpha-beta-depleted transplantation in children. Unique molecular identifiers were incorporated during preparation of the TCRbeta library. TCRdb reprocessed the PCR reads via MiXCR and lists one record per CDR3 protein. The sample carries approximately 270,000 distinct CDR3 sequences, 20% to 30% recorded once. Sequences were derived from PBMCs, mostly from graft donor cells, sampled 360 days after TCRalphabeta/CD19-depleted stem cell transplant. These receptors were collected from a female patient between 2 and 15 years old who had a stem cell transplant for congenital amegakaryocytic thrombocytopenia, so the T cells may come from the graft donor.

This clonotype was detected ten times or more. This chain connects TRBV25-1 to TRBJ2-3, with TRBD2 matching 10 bases. Looked up from germline, CDR1 is MGHDK and CDR2 is SYGVNS. The CDR3 consists of 16 residues. The junction had 6 bases not matched to a gene; V was cut back by 0 bases and J by 6 bases. The CDR3 bases are TGTGCCAGCAGTGAATACAGCGGGGGGGCCCTGGATACGCAGTATTTT. It is translated as CASSEYSGGALDTQYF.

This clonotype was seen ten or more times. The gene calls are TRBV15 and TRBJ2-5; D call uncertain. CDR1 is LNHNV, CDR2 YYDKDF, per germline (reference sequence). The V end was cut by 0 bases, the J end by 0 bases, with 17 bases between. CDR3 length equals 18 residues. This CDR3 reads CATSRDPHSKYYQETQYF. CDR3 nucleotide sequence: TGTGCCACCAGCAGAGACCCTCACTCGAAGTACTACCAAGAGACCCAGTACTTC.

V usage is TRBV4-1 and J usage is TRBJ1-2; D is unresolved. The V gene's germline CDR1 is MGHRA and CDR2 YSYEKL. This CDR3 contains 15 residues. Trimming pared 4 bases from V and 4 bases from J, leaving 16 bases between. CDR3 in amino acids: CASSPSTGLSYGYTF. The DNA of the CDR3 is TGCGCCAGCAGCCCCTCGACGGGATTGAGCTATGGCTACACCTTC.

The gene calls are TRBV12-3 or TRBV12-4 and TRBJ1-1, with unresolved D. The V end lost 1 base, the J end lost 2 bases, and 5 bases lay between the germline ends. The CDR3 consists of 13 residues. CDR3 sequence reads: CASSLGDNTEAFF. The CDR3 DNA follows: TGTGCCAGCAGTTTAGGAGACAACACTGAAGCTTTCTTT.

This clonotype was seen only once. A clone one base away is much larger, so this may be a read error. The CDR3 nucleotides read TGTGCCACCAGCCAAGGACTAGCGGGGTCTCCCTACAATGAGCAGTTCTTC. Amino acids: CATSQGLAGSPYNEQFF. This sequence joins TRBV3-1 and TRBJ2-1, with 12 positions matching TRBD2. The CDR3 extends over 17 amino acids. Per germline, CDR1 LGHDT and CDR2 YNNKEL (reference sequence).

This clonotype was observed a handful of times. V usage is TRBV5-1 and J usage is TRBJ2-2; tentatively, D is TRBD2 (7 bases). The V and J ends lost 2 bases and 0 bases respectively, with 11 bases between them. CDR3 length: 16 residues. Germline lookup yields CDR1 SGHRS and CDR2 YFSETQ. CDR3 coding DNA: TGCGCCAGCAGCTTAGGCGGGGGCCCGAACACCGGGGAGCTGTTTTTT. Protein product: CASSLGGGPNTGELFF.

The chain joins TRBV30 to TRBJ1-1; possible D gene TRBD1, 6 bases. CDR1 GTSNPN and CDR2 SVGIG come from the germline V gene (reference sequence). The CDR3 consists of 13 residues. V gave up 5 bases and J gave up 0 bases, with 10 bases separating them. The DNA of the CDR3 is TGTGCCTGGGGGGACAAGATGAACACTGAAGCTTTCTTT. It is translated as CAWGDKMNTEAFF.

A remark on this clonotype: This CDR3 is missing its conserved last phenylalanine or tryptophan, likely due to a read error. The V call is TRBV5-1, the J call TRBJ2-3; TRBD1 might be the D (5 bases). Germline V gene data show CDR1 as SGHRS and CDR2 as YFSETQ. V was cut by 0 bases and J by 5 bases, with 10 bases left in between. CDR3 length: 14 residues. CDR3 sequence (DNA): TGCGCCAGCAGCTTGGATATTAGGGGAGATACGCAGTATTAT. Its protein is CASSLDIRGDTQYY.

This clonotype was picked up a small number of times. The rearrangement links TRBV5-5 to TRBJ2-6; perhaps D is TRBD1 or TRBD2 (6 bases each). Trimming stripped 5 bases from V and 1 base from J, with 10 bases between. CDR1 and CDR2 from the germline V gene are SGHKS and YYEKEE (reference sequence). The CDR3 is 15 amino acids. The DNA of the CDR3 is TGTGCCAGCAGACGCGGGACATCTGGGGCCAACGTCCTGACTTTC. This codes for CASRRGTSGANVLTF. Looking up the rest from reference TRBV5-5 and TRBJ2-6 gives the full variable domain: DAGVTQSPTHLIKTRGQQVTLRCSPISGHKSVSWYQQVLGQGPQFIFQYYEKEERGRGNFPDRFSARQFPNYSSELNVNALLLGDSALYLCASRRGTSGANVLTFGAGSRLTVL.

The V gene is TRBV12-3 or TRBV12-4, the J gene TRBJ2-2; a possible D gene is TRBD2 (7 bases). The CDR3 length is 13 residues. Trimming took 6 bases from V and 10 from J, leaving 15 bases between them. CDR3 sequence: CASRVIGGLELFF. Written as DNA, the CDR3 is TGTGCCAGCAGGGTCATCGGGGGGCTGGAGCTGTTTTTT.

This clonotype showed up just a few times. V gene TRBV3-1 combines with J gene TRBJ1-1; D is uncertain. CDR1 and CDR2 from the germline V gene are LGHDT and YNNKEL (reference sequence). The CDR3 covers 14 residues. V dropped 3 bases and J dropped 5 bases, with 13 bases sitting between them. Here the CDR3 DNA reads TGTGCCAGCAGCCATCGTCTGGGTTGGACTGAAGCTTTCTTT. Amino acids: CASSHRLGWTEAFF.

This clonotype was seen only a few times. The chain employs TRBV11-2 and TRBJ1-6; D gene unclear. Trimming stripped 5 bases from V and 3 bases from J, with 8 bases between. The CDR3 has 14 amino acids. Germline CDR1 reads SGHAT; CDR2 reads FQNNGV. CDR3 amino acids: CASSPGFYNSPLHF. CDR3 DNA: TGTGCCAGCAGCCCCGGGTTCTATAATTCACCCCTCCACTTT.

The genes are TRBV21-1 and TRBJ2-2; the table's D call TRBD1 went unverified against the DNA. TRBV21-1 is noted as a pseudogene. This CDR3 region has 17 residues. This chain's CDR3 is CASSAPNERANTGELFF. Here the CDR3 DNA reads TGTGCCAGCAGCGCCCCAAACGAGCGTGCGAACACCGGGGAGCTGTTTTTT.

The V gene is TRBV7-9, the J gene TRBJ2-1; D is uncertain. The CDR3 sequence is 11 residues long. Trimming pared 6 bases from V and 9 bases from J, leaving 9 bases between. Germline lookup yields CDR1 SEHNR and CDR2 FQNEAQ (reference sequence). The CDR3 here is CASRLKFEQFF. CDR3 nucleotide sequence: TGTGCCAGCAGGCTCAAGTTTGAGCAGTTCTTC.

Only a few counts were recorded for this clonotype. The chain employs TRBV5-1 and TRBJ1-2, with D possibly matching TRBD1 (5 bases). Trimming removed 1 base from V and 1 base from J, with 8 bases in between. The CDR3 is made up of 14 amino acids. Germline V gene lookup returns CDR1 SGHRS and CDR2 YFSETQ. CDR3 DNA: TGCGCCAGCAGCTTGAGGGGAGGTAACTATGGCTACACCTTC. It is translated as CASSLRGGNYGYTF.

This clonotype was seen only a few times. The V and J genes are TRBV30 and TRBJ1-1; D perhaps matches TRBD1 (5 bases). V was clipped by 0 bases and J by 6 bases, with 17 bases between them. The CDR3 is made up of 15 amino acids. The germline gives CDR1 GTSNPN, CDR2 SVGIG (reference sequence). DNA for the CDR3: TGTGCCTGGAGTGTAAGTGAAGGGGTCGAGGCTGAAGCTTTCTTT. Protein: CAWSVSEGVEAEAFF.

This clonotype has only one observation. Mismatch with germline at one junction end may stem from a read error. The chain has TRBV7-8 and TRBJ1-1, with no clear D. This CDR3 comprises 13 residues. Per the germline V gene, CDR1 is SGHVS and CDR2 is FQNEAQ. CDR3 sequence: CASSLVGSTGAFF. The CDR3 nucleotides read TGTGCCAGCAGCTTAGTTGGCAGCACTGGAGCTTTCTTT. The full variable domain, its missing parts supplied by reference TRBV7-8 and TRBJ1-1, is GAGVSQSPRYKVAKRGQDVALRCDPISGHVSLFWYQQALGQGPEFLTYFQNEAQLDKSGLPSDRFFAERPEGSVSTLKIQRTQQEDSAVYLCASSLVGSTGAFFGQGTRLTVV.

This clonotype was seen a handful of times. The CDR3 coding sequence is TGTGCCAGCAGTTTCAGGGACTCCTACGAGCAGTACTTC. Translation: CASSFRDSYEQYF. This sequence joins TRBV12-3 or TRBV12-4 and TRBJ2-7, with D possibly being TRBD1 (5 bases). V lost 3 bases and J lost 0, with 6 bases in between. CDR3 length: 13 amino acids.

This clonotype has just a few counts. The V and J genes are TRBV20-1 and TRBJ1-4; D call uncertain. The CDR3 runs 16 residues. V was clipped by 3 bases and J by 0 bases, with 14 bases between them. Germline lookup yields CDR1 DFQATT and CDR2 SNEGSKA (reference sequence). CDR3 sequence reads: CSARLGFVATNEKLFF. The CDR3 DNA reads as TGCAGTGCTAGGTTGGGTTTCGTTGCAACTAATGAAAAACTGTTTTTT.

V is TRBV6-2 or TRBV6-3 and J is TRBJ2-3, with no clear D. The V gene's germline CDR1 is MNHEY and CDR2 SVGEGT. With 4 bases removed from V and 0 bases from J, the gap between germline ends came to 8 bases. The CDR3 has 14 residues. The CDR3 protein is CASSSPGSTDTQYF. The CDR3 DNA reads TGTGCCAGCAGTTCCCCGGGCAGCACAGATACGCAGTATTTT.

The chain combines TRBV27 with TRBJ2-3; D is uncertain. The CDR3 contains 13 residues. Germline V gene sequence: CDR1 MNHEY, CDR2 SMNVEV (reference sequence). The V and J ends lost 0 bases and 2 bases respectively, with 3 bases between them. CDR3 sequence: CASSLSATDTQYF. The CDR3 nucleotides read TGTGCCAGCAGTTTATCAGCCACAGATACGCAGTATTTT.

The chain carries TRBV15 and TRBJ1-5, with D possibly matching TRBD1 (6 bases). Germline CDR1 reads LNHNV; CDR2 reads YYDKDF (reference sequence). V gave up 2 bases and J gave up 0 bases, with 17 bases separating them. This CDR3 has 18 residues. CDR3 region: CATSRKGQYIYSNQPQHF. The CDR3 region has the DNA TGTGCCACCAGCAGAAAAGGACAGTACATTTATAGCAATCAGCCCCAGCATTTT. The entire variable domain, with the rest obtained from reference TRBV15 and TRBJ1-5, is as follows: DAMVIQNPRYQVTQFGKPVTLSCSQTLNHNVMYWYQQKSSQAPKLLFHYYDKDFNNEADTPDNFQSRRPNTSFCFLDIRSPGLGDTAMYLCATSRKGQYIYSNQPQHFGDGTRLSIL.

CDR3 sequence: CASSLAYRGLAGQVYNEQFF. Here the CDR3 DNA reads TGCGCCAGCAGCTTGGCATACAGGGGGCTAGCGGGCCAAGTATACAATGAGCAGTTCTTC. The V and J genes are TRBV5-1 and TRBJ2-1; D is perhaps TRBD1 (9 bases). The germline CDR1 and CDR2 sequences are SGHRS and YFSETQ. This CDR3 is built from 20 residues. V shed 0 bases and J shed 4 bases, with 26 bases lying between them.

This clonotype has more than one count but fewer than ten. The chain links TRBV29-1 to TRBJ2-1, with D perhaps being TRBD1 or TRBD2 (5 bases each). V was pared by 1 base and J by 3 bases, with 16 bases between. Germline values: CDR1 SQVTM, CDR2 ANQGSEA. The CDR3 has 16 residues. The CDR3 reads CSVEGPTGTIYNEQFF. The CDR3 DNA follows: TGCAGCGTTGAAGGTCCAACTGGGACCATCTACAATGAGCAGTTCTTC.

A few counts support this clonotype. The genes are TRBV4-1 and TRBJ2-3; D remains unclear. The CDR3 has 16 residues. Trimming shortened V by 4 bases and J by 4 bases, and 18 bases separated the two germline ends. Germline loops: CDR1 MGHRA, CDR2 YSYEKL. CDR3 sequence reads: CASSPQALTPPDTQYF. CDR3 DNA: TGCGCCAGCAGCCCGCAGGCCCTCACTCCTCCAGATACGCAGTATTTT.

The table lists this clonotype with a few counts. The genes are TRBV20-1 and TRBJ2-3, with 10 bases matching TRBD2. This CDR3 has 16 amino acids. Trimming cost V 5 bases and J 3 bases; bases outside gene matches: 11. Germline CDR1 DFQATT, CDR2 SNEGSKA (reference sequence). CDR3 sequence: CSAAPSGGGATDTQYF. The CDR3 nucleotides read TGCAGTGCTGCTCCAAGCGGGGGGGGGGCGACAGATACGCAGTATTTT.